The rows below give T cell receptor beta chains drawn from one sample of a study of cytomegalovirus exposure and HLA in healthy donors. Sequencing was performed with immunoSEQ multiplex PCR; in TCRdb, only in-frame clones are kept and a portion is missing. The sample carries about 250,000 clones, roughly two thirds recorded once. Sequenced material: PBMCs. The receptors originated from a female donor in good health and CMV-seronegative. Both conserved end residues are part of each CDR3. D genes are given only for firm matches. Rows may omit the clone size; those that give it use once, few, many or a size class.

clone size	D gene	V gene	J gene	CDR3 DNA	CDR3 protein
-	-	TRBV7-2	TRBJ2-7	TGTGCCAGCAGCTCCAACGCAGGGTTCTCTTTAACCTACGAGCAGTACTTC	CASSSNAGFSLTYEQYF
few	-	TRBV6-1	TRBJ2-3	TGTGCCAGCAGTCCGGGGGTGAGCACAGATACGCAGTATTTT	CASSPGVSTDTQYF
-	TRBD1	TRBV27	TRBJ2-7	TGTGCCAGCACGGGACAGGGAAACGAGCAGTACTTC	CASTGQGNEQYF
-	TRBD1	TRBV28	TRBJ1-1	TGTGCCAGCAGTGCGACAGGGGGCTATGAAAAAGCTTTCTTT	CASSATGGYEKAFF
-	-	TRBV28	TRBJ1-2	TGTGCCAGCAGTACCCAGGGCCCAGGTGGGTCTACCTTC	CASSTQGPGGSTF
-	TRBD2	TRBV28	TRBJ2-1	TGTGCCAGTTCCGGGACTAGCGGGATCAATGAGCAGTTCTTC	CASSGTSGINEQFF
-	TRBD1	TRBV15	TRBJ1-5	TGTGCCACCAGCAGTGGGGACAGCCAAAATCAGCCCCAGCATTTT	CATSSGDSQNQPQHF
-	-	TRBV19	TRBJ2-7	TGTGCCAGTAGTCCCCAAGGGGTACGCGAGCAGTACTTC	CASSPQGVREQYF
few	-	TRBV30	TRBJ1-3	TGTGCCTGGAGTGTGGCAGGGTACTCTGGAAACACCATATATTTT	CAWSVAGYSGNTIYF
-	TRBD1	TRBV27	TRBJ2-3	TGTGCCAGCAGAACAACTTGGACAGGGGGCGCAGCCACAGATACGCAGTATTTT	CASRTTWTGGAATDTQYF
-	-	TRBV9	TRBJ1-4	TGTGCCAGCAGCGTAGGGAGGGAGGGCACTAATGAAAAACTGTTTTTT	CASSVGREGTNEKLFF
-	TRBD2	TRBV7-9	TRBJ2-3	TGTGCCAGCAGCTTTTTCTCGAGCGGGGAGCGGGGGGATACGCAGTATTTT	CASSFFSSGERGDTQYF
-	TRBD2	TRBV7-7	TRBJ2-3	TGTGCTAGCAGCCTCCGGGAGGCAGATACGCAGTATTTT	CASSLREADTQYF
few	-	TRBV10-3	TRBJ1-1	TGTGCCATCAGTGAGTTGGCGGGCTTGTCCACTGAAGCTTTCTTT	CAISELAGLSTEAFF
-	-	TRBV15	TRBJ1-3	TGTGCCACCAGCAGAGATTTGGGCAGTTTGAGTGGAAACACCATATATTTT	CATSRDLGSLSGNTIYF
-	-	TRBV25-1	TRBJ2-3	TGTGCCAGCAGTGTAGTCAACTGGGATACGCAGTATTTT	CASSVVNWDTQYF
-	-	TRBV28	TRBJ2-2	TGTGCCAGCAGAAGAGTAGAGGACACCGGGGAGCTGTTTTTT	CASRRVEDTGELFF
-	-	TRBV30	TRBJ2-7	TGTGCCTGGAAGGGGCCAGGCGAGCAGTACTTC	CAWKGPGEQYF
-	-	TRBV6-1	TRBJ2-7	TGTGCCAGCATTGGGGGGGCAGGGAGAGAGCAGTACTTC	CASIGGAGREQYF
-	-	TRBV11-2	TRBJ2-6	TGTGCCAGCAGCTGGGGCGGGATACGGTCTGGGGCCAACGTCCTGACTTTC	CASSWGGIRSGANVLTF
-	TRBD2	TRBV4-1	TRBJ2-3	TGCGCCAGCAGCCAAGGGGCGGGACTAGCTCTTACAGATACGCAGTATTTT	CASSQGAGLALTDTQYF
-	-	TRBV6-5	TRBJ1-1	TGTGCCAGCAGGGGAGGGACTGAAGCTTTCTTT	CASRGGTEAFF
-	-	TRBV27	TRBJ2-7	TGTGCCAGCAGTTCTAGCGCGGACTACGAGCAGTACTTC	CASSSSADYEQYF
-	TRBD1	TRBV28	TRBJ2-7	TGTGCCAGCAGTTTCGGACAGGGCCCCTACGAGCAGTACTTC	CASSFGQGPYEQYF
-	-	TRBV18	TRBJ1-1	TGTGCCAGCTCACCAGGGGCAAAACCCTCAGCAGGAGAAGCTTTCTTT	CASSPGAKPSAGEAFF
-	-	TRBV28	TRBJ2-3	TGTGCCAGCAGTGGGCACCCTAGCACAGATACGCAGTATTTT	CASSGHPSTDTQYF
-	TRBD2	TRBV2	TRBJ2-1	TGTGCCAGCAGTGTTGGGACTAGCGGGAGGGGGATTGGCAATGAGCAGTTCTTC	CASSVGTSGRGIGNEQFF
-	-	TRBV6-1	TRBJ1-6	TGTGCCAGCTGTCCAGGGTACCATAATTCACCCCTCCACTTT	CASCPGYHNSPLHF
few	-	TRBV7-8	TRBJ2-2	TGTGCCAGCAGCTTAGACTGGTTCACCGGGGAGCTGTTTTTT	CASSLDWFTGELFF
-	-	TRBV7-9	TRBJ2-7	TGTGCCAGCAGCTACCTGCCGGGGGAGGTCGAGCAGTACTTC	CASSYLPGEVEQYF
-	TRBD1	TRBV4-1	TRBJ1-2	TGCGCCAGCAGTCCGGGACAGTTCTATGGCTACACCTTC	CASSPGQFYGYTF
-	-	TRBV25-1	TRBJ1-4	TGTGCCAGCAGTGAATATGGGGAGGGGGTGGAAGAAAAACTGTTTTTT	CASSEYGEGVEEKLFF
-	TRBD2	TRBV5-1	TRBJ2-2	TGCGCCAGCAGCCCTATCAGGGTAGCGGGGACCACGAACACCGGGGAGCTGTTTTTT	CASSPIRVAGTTNTGELFF
-	TRBD2	TRBV27	TRBJ2-1	TGTGCCAGCAGCGGGGGACTAGCGGGAGGCTACAATGAGCAGTTCTTC	CASSGGLAGGYNEQFF
-	TRBD2	TRBV15	TRBJ2-1	TGTGCCACCAGCAGCTATCTTCGTAGTAGCGGGTCGAGCTCCTACAATGAGCAGTTCTTC	CATSSYLRSSGSSSYNEQFF
-	-	TRBV7-2	TRBJ2-4	TGTGCCAGCAGCTTAGGCACCTGGAGGAACATTCAGTACTTC	CASSLGTWRNIQYF
-	TRBD1	TRBV5-6	TRBJ2-7	TGTGCCAGCAGTGGGGCGGGACAGGGCTACGAGCAGTACTTC	CASSGAGQGYEQYF
-	-	TRBV10-3	TRBJ1-1	TGTGCCATCAGCGTACTGGAGGGGACTGAAGCTTTCTTT	CAISVLEGTEAFF
-	-	TRBV13	TRBJ1-1	TGTGCCAGCAGCCTGACAAGGAACACTGAAGCTTTCTTT	CASSLTRNTEAFF
once	-	TRBV14	TRBJ2-7	TGTGCCAGCAGCCTCGGGAACACCTACGAGCAGTACTTC	CASSLGNTYEQYF
-	-	TRBV20-1	TRBJ2-1	TGCAGTGCTGGACTATACAATGAGCAGTTCTTC	CSAGLYNEQFF
-	-	TRBV2	TRBJ2-7	TGTGCCAGCAGCGCGACTGATTACGAGCAGTACTTC	CASSATDYEQYF
-	TRBD2	TRBV2	TRBJ2-1	TGTGCCAGCAGTGTGGCTAGCGGAATGAATGAGCAGTTCTTC	CASSVASGMNEQFF
-	-	TRBV21-1	TRBJ2-3	TGTGCCAGCAGCATGGCAGAAATTGGCACAGATACGCAGTATTTT	CASSMAEIGTDTQYF
few	TRBD1	TRBV9	TRBJ1-1	TGTGCCAGCAACAGAGGGGGCGGGTTTAATGAAGCTTTCTTT	CASNRGGGFNEAFF
-	TRBD1	TRBV30	TRBJ2-7	TGTGCCTGGAGTGCTCAGGGGGTCGAGTACTTC	CAWSAQGVEYF
-	TRBD1	TRBV9	TRBJ1-1	TGTGCCAGCAGTCGGGAGGGGGCGAACACTGAAGCTTTCTTT	CASSREGANTEAFF